This TCR beta chain is from a study of blood T cell repertoires in COVID-19. Germline V lookup: CDR1 SGHDN, CDR2 FVKESK. CDR3 length equals 14 residues. V lost 5 bases to trimming and J lost 1 base, with 11 bases between them. The repertoire was sequenced with immunoSEQ multiplex PCR; TCRdb's copy has only in-frame clones and lacks some. The data hold about 160,000 clones, with about 92% observed a single time. A single count supports this clone. This receptor was obtained from a woman in her fifties or sixties with COVID-19, enrolled during active disease. The sample comprised peripheral blood. V and J are TRBV14 and TRBJ1-1, with D perhaps matching TRBD1 (6 bases). The CDR3, as DNA: TGTGCCAGCAGCGCTGCGGGGGCGAACACTGAAGCTTTCTTT. It yields the protein CASSAAGANTEAFF.